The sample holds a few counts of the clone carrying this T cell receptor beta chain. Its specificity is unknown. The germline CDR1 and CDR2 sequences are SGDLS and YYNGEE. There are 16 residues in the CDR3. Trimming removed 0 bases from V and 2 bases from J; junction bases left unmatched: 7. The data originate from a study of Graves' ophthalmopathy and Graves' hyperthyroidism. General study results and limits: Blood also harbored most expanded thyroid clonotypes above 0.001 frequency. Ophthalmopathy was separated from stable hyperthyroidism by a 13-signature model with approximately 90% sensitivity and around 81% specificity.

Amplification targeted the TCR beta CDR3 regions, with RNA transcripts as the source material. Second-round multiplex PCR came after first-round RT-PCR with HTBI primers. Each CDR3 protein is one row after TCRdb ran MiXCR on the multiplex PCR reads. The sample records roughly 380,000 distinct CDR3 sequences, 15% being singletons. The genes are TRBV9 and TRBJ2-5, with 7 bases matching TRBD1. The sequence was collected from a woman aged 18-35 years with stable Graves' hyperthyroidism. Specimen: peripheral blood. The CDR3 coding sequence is TGTGCCAGCAGCGTAGGAGGGGACAGACGACAAGAGACCCAGTACTTC. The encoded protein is CASSVGGDRRQETQYF.